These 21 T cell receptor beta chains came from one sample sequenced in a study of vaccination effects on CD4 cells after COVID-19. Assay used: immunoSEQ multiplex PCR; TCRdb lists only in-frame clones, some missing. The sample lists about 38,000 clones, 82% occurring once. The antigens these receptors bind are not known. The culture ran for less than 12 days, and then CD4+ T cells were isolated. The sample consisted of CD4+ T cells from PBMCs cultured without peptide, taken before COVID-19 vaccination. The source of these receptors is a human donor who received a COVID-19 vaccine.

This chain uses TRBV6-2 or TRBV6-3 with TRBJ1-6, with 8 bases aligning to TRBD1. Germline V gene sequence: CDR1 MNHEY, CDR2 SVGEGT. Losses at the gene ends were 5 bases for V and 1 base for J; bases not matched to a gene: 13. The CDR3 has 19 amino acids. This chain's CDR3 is CASSTVPGQAASYNSPLHF. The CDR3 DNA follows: TGTGCCAGCAGTACAGTACCGGGACAGGCCGCTTCCTATAATTCACCCCTCCACTTT.

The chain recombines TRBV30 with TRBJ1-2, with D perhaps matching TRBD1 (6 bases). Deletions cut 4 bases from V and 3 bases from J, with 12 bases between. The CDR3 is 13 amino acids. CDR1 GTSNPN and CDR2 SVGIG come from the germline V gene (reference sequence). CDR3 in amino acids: CAWTLDRYYGYTF. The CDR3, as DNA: TGTGCCTGGACTTTGGACAGATACTATGGCTACACCTTC.

The chain's CDR3 is CASSTGVYYEQYV. The CDR3, as DNA: TGTGCCAGCAGCACCGGGGTCTACTACGAGCAGTACGTC. J is TRBJ2-7 and V is TRBV11-2; TRBD2 is a possible D gene (5 bases). Germline V gene lookup returns CDR1 SGHAT and CDR2 FQNNGV. This CDR3 has 13 amino acids. V was trimmed by 5 bases and J by 3 bases, leaving 11 bases between them.

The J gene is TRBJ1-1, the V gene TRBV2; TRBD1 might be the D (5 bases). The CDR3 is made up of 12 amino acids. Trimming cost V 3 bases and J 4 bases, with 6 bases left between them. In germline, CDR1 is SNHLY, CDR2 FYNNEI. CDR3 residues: CASSDDSTEAFF. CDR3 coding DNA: TGTGCCAGCAGTGACGACAGCACTGAAGCTTTCTTT.

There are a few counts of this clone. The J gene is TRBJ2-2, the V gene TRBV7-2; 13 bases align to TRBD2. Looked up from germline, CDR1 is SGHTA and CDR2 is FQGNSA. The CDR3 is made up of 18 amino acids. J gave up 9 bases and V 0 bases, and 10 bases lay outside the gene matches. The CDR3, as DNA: TGTGCCAGCAGCTTAGCCCCCACTAGCGGGGGGGACGGAAGGGAGCTGTTTTTT. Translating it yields CASSLAPTSGGDGRELFF.

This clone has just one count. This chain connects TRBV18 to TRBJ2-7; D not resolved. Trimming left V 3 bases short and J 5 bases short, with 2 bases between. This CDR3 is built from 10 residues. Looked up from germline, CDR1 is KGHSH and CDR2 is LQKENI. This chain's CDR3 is CASSPDEQYV. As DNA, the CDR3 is TGTGCCAGCTCACCTGACGAGCAGTACGTC.

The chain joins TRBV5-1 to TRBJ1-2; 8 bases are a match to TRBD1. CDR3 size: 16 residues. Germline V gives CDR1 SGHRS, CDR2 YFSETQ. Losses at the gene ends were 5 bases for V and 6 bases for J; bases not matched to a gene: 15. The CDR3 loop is CASSPGGAFIPDGYTF. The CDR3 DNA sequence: TGCGCCAGCAGTCCAGGGGGCGCCTTTATCCCCGATGGCTACACCTTC.

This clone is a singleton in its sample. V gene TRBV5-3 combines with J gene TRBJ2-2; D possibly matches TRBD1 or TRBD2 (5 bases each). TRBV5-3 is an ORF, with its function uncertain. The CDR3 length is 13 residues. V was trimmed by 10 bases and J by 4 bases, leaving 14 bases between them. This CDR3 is CAWGREGTGELFF. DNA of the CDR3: TGTGCCTGGGGACGCGAAGGCACCGGGGAGCTGTTTTTT.

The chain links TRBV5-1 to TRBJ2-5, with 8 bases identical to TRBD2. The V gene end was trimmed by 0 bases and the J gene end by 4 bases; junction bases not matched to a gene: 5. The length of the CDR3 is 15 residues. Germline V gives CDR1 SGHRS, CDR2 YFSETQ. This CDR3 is CASSLGTGGGETQYF. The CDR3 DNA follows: TGCGCCAGCAGCTTGGGGACCGGGGGGGGAGAGACCCAGTACTTC.

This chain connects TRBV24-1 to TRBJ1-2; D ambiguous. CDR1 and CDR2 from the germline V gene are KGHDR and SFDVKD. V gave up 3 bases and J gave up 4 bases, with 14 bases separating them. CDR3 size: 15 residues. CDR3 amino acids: CATSDPRTDIYGYTF. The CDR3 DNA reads TGTGCCACCAGTGATCCAAGGACCGACATCTATGGCTACACCTTC.

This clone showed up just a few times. The CDR3 DNA follows: TGTGCCAGCAGCTCGACAGGGGGCTATGGCTACACCTTC. It yields the protein CASSSTGGYGYTF. J is TRBJ1-2 and V is TRBV12-3 or TRBV12-4; 9 bases are a match to TRBD1. Trimming took 6 bases from V and 4 from J; bases not matched to a gene: 3. The CDR3 length is 13 residues.

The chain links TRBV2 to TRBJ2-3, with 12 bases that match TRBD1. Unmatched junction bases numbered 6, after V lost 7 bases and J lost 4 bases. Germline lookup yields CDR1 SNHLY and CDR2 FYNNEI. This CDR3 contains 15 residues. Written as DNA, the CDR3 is TGTGCCAGCATGGGGGACAGGGGGCGGCCAGATACGCAGTATTTT. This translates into CASMGDRGRPDTQYF.

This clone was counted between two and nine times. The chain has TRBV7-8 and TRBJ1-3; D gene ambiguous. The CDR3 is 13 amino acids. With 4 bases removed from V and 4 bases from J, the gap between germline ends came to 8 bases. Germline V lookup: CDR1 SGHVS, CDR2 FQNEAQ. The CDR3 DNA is TGTGCCAGCAGCTATTTGAACGGAAACACCATATATTTT. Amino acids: CASSYLNGNTIYF.

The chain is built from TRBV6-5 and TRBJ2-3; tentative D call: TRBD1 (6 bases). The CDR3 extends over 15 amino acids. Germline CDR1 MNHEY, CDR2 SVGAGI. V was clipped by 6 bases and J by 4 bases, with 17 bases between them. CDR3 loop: CASRGLTGSADTQYF. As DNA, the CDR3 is TGTGCCAGCAGAGGGCTCACAGGGTCGGCAGATACGCAGTATTTT.

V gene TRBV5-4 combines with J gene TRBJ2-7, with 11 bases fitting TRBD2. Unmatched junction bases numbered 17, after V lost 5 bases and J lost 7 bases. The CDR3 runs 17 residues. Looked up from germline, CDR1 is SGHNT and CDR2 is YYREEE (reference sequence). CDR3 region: CASRQRTSGHPLEEQYV. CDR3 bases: TGTGCCAGCAGACAGAGGACTAGCGGGCATCCCTTGGAGGAGCAGTACGTC.

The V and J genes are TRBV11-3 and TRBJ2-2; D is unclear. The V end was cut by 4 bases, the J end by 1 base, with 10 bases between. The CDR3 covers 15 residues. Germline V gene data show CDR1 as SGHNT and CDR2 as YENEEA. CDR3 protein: CASSSPTRNTGELFF. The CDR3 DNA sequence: TGTGCCAGCAGCTCGCCCACAAGGAACACCGGGGAGCTGTTTTTT.

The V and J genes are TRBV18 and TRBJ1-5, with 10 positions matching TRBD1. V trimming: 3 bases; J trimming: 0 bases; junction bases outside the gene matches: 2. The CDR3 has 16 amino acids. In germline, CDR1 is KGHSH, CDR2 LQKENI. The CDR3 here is CASSPRTGGSNQPQHF. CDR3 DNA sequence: TGTGCCAGCTCACCCCGGACAGGGGGTAGCAATCAGCCCCAGCATTTT.

CDR3 sequence: CASSYSPPGSPLHF. The CDR3 nucleotides read TGTGCCAGCAGTTACTCCCCCCCCGGTTCACCCCTCCACTTT. The chain employs TRBV6-5 and TRBJ1-6; D ambiguous. Trimming removed 0 bases from V and 9 bases from J, with 9 bases in between. CDR3 length equals 14 residues. Per germline, CDR1 MNHEY and CDR2 SVGAGI.

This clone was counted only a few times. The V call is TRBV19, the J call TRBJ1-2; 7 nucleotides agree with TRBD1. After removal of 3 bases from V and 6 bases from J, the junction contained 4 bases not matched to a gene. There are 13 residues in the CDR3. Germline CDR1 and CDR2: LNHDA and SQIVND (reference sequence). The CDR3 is CASSMTGYDGYTF. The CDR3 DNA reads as TGTGCCAGTAGTATGACAGGGTACGATGGCTACACCTTC.

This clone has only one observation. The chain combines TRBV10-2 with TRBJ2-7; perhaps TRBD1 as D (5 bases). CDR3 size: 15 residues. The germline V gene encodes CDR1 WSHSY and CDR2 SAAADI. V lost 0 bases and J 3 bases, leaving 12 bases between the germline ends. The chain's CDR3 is CASSESSGRDYEQYV. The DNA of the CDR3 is TGCGCCAGCAGTGAGTCGTCGGGCAGGGACTACGAGCAGTACGTC.

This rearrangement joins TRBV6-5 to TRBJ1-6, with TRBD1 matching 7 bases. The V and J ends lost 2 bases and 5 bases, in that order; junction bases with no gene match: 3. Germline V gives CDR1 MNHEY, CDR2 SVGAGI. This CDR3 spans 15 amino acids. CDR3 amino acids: CASSYETGNNSPLHF. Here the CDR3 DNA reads TGTGCCAGCAGTTACGAGACAGGGAATAATTCACCCCTCCACTTT.